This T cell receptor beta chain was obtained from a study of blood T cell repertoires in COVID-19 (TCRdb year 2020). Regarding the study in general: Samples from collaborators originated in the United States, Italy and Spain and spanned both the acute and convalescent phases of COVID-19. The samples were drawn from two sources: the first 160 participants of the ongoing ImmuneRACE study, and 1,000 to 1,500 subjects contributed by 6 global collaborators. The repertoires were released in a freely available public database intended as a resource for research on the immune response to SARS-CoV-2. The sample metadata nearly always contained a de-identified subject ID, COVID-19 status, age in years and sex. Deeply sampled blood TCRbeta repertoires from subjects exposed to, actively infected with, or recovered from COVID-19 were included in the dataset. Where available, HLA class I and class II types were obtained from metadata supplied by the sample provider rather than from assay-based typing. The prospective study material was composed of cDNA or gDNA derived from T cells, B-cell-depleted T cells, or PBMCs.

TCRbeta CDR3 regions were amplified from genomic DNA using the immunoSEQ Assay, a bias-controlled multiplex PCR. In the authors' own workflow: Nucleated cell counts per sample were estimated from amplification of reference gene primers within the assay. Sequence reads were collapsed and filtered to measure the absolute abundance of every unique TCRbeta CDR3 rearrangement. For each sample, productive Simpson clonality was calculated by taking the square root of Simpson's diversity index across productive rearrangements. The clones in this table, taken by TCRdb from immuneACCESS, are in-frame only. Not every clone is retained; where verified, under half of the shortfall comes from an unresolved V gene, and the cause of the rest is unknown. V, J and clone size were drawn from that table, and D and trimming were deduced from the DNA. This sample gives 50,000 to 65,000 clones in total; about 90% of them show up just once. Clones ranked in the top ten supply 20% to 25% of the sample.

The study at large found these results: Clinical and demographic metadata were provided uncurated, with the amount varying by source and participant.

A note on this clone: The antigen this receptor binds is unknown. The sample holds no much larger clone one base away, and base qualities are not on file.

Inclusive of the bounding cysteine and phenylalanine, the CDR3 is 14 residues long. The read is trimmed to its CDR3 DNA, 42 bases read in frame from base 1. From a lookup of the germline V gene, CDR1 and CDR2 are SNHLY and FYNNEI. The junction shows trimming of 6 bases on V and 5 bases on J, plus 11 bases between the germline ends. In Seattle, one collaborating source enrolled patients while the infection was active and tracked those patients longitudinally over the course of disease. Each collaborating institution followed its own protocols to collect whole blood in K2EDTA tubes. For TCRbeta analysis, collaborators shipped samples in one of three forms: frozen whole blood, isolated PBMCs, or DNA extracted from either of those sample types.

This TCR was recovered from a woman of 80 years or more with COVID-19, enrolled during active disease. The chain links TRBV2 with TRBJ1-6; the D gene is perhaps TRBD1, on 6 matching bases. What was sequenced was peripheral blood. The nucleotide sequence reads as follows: TGTGCCAGCAGGGGGACAATTAATAATTCACCCCTCCACTTT. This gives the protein CASRGTINNSPLHF.